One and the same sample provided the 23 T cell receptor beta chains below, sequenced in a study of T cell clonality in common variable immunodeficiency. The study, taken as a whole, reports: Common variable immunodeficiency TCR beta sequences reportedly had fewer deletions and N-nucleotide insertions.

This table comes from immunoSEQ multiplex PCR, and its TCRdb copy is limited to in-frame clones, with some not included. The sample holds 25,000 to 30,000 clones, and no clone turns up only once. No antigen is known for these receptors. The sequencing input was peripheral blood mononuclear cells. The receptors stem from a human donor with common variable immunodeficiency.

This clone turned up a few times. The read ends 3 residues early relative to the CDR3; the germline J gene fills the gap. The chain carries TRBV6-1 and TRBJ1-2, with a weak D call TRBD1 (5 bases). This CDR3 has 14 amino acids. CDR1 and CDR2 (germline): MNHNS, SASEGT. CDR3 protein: CASSEARGWEGYTF. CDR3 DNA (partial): TGTGCCAGCAGTGAAGCGAGGGGCTGGGAGGGC.

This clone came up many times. The sequenced part of the CDR3 DNA is TGTGCCTGGAGGACAGGGGGAGCTGAA. Protein sequence: CAWRTGGAE. The complete CDR3 sequence is CAWRTGGAEAFF. The V and J genes are TRBV30 and TRBJ1-1; 9 bases are shared with TRBD1. The observed sequence ends 3 residues before the CDR3 terminus, with the missing tail filled in from the germline J gene. The CDR3 is 12 amino acids. After removal of 3 bases from V and 6 bases from J, the junction contained 2 bases not matched to a gene. Looked up from germline, CDR1 is GTSNPN and CDR2 is SVGIG (reference sequence).

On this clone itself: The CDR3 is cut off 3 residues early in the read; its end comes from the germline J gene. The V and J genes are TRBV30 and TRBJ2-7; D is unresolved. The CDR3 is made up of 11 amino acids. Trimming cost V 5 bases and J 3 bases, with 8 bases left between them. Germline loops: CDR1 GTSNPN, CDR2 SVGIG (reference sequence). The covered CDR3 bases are TGTGCCTGGGACGGGTACTACGAG. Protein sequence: CAWDGYYE. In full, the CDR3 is CAWDGYYEQYF.

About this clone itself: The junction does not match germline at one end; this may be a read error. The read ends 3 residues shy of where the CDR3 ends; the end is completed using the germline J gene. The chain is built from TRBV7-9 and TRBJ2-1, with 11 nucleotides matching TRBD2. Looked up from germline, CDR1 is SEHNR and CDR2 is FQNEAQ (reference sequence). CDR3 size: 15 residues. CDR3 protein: CASSLAGGNYNEQFF. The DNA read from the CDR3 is TGTGCCAGCAGCCTAGCGGGGGGTAACTACAATGAG.

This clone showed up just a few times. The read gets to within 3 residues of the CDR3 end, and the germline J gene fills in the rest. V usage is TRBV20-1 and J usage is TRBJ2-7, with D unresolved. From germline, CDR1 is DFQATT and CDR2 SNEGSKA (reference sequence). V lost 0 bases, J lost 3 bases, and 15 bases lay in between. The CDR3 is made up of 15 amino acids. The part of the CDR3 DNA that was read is TGCAGTGCTAGAGATAGCCTATTAGTGGGCTACGAG. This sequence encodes CSARDSLLVGYE. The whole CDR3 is CSARDSLLVGYEQYF.

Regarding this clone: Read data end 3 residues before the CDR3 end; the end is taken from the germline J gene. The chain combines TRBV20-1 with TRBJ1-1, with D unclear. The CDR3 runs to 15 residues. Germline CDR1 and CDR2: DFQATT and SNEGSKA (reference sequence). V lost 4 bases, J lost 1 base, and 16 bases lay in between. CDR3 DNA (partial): TGCAGTGCTACCCTACGGGTTCGGAGGAACACTGAA. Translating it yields CSATLRVRRNTE. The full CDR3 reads CSATLRVRRNTEAFF.

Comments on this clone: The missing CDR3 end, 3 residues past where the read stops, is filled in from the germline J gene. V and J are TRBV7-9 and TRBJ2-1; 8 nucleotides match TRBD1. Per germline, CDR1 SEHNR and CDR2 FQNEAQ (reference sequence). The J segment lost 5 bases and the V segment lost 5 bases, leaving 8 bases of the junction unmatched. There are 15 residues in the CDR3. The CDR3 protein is CASSRGQGHNNEQFF. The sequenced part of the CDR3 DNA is TGTGCCAGCAGCAGAGGACAGGGTCACAACAATGAG.

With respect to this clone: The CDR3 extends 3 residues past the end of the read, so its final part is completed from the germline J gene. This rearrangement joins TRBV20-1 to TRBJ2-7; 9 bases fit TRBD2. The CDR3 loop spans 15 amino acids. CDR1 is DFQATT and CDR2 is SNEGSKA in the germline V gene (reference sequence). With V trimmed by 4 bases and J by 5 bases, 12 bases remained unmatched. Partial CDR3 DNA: TGCAGTGCTAAGGGCGGGAGGGCGTCACGAAACGAG. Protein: CSAKGGRASRNE. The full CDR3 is CSAKGGRASRNEQYF.

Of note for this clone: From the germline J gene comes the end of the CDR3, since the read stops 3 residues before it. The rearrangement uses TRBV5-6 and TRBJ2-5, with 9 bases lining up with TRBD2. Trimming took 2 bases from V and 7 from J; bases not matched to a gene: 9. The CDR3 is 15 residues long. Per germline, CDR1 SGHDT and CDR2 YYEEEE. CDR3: CASSLLAGGQRTQYF. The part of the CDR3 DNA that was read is TGTGCCAGCAGCTTACTAGCGGGCGGGCAAAGGACC.

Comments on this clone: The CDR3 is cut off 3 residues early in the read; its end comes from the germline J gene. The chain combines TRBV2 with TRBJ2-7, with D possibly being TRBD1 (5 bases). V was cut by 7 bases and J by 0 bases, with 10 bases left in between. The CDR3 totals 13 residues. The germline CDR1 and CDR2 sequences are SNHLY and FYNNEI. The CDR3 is CASKSGSSYEQYF. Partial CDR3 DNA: TGTGCCAGCAAATCAGGGTCCTCCTACGAG.

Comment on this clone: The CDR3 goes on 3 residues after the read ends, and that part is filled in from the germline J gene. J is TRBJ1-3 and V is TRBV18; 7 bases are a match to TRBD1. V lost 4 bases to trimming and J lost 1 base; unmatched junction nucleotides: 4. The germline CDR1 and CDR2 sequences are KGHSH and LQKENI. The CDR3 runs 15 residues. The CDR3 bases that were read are TGTGCCAGCTCACAAACAGGGGAATCTGGAAACACC. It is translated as CASSQTGESGNT. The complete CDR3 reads CASSQTGESGNTIYF. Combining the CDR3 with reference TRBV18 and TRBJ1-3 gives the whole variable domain NAGVMQNPRHLVRRRGQEARLRCSPMKGHSHVYWYRQLPEEGLKFMVYLQKENIIDESGMPKERFSAEFPKEGPSILRIQQVVRGDSAAYFCASSQTGESGNTIYFGEGSWLTVV.

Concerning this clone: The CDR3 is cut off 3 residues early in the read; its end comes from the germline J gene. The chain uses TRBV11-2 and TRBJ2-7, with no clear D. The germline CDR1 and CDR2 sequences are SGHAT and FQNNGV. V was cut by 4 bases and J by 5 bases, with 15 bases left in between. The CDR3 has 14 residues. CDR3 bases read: TGTGCCAGCAGCTCCATCATGAGTAGGGACGAG. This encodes CASSSIMSRDE. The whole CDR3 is CASSSIMSRDEQYF.

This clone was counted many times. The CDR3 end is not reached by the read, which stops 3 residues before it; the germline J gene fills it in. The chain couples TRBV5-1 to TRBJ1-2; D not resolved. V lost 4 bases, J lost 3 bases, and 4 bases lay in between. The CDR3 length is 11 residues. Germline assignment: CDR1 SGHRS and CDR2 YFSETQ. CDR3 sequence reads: CASSTDYGYTF. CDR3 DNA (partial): TGCGCCAGCAGCACAGACTATGGC. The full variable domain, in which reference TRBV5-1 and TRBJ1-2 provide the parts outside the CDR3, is KAGVTQTPRYLIKTRGQQVTLSCSPISGHRSVSWYQQTPGQGLQFLFEYFSETQRNKGNFPGRFSGRQFSNSRSEMNVSTLELGDSALYLCASSTDYGYTFGSGTRLTVV.

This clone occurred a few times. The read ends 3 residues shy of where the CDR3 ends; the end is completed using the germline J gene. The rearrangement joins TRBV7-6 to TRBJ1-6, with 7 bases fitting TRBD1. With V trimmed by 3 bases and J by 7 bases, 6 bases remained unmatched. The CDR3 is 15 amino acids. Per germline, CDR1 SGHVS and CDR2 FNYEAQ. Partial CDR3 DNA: TGTGCCAGCAGCTTGGGACAGACGACCAATTCACCC. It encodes CASSLGQTTNSP. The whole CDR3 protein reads CASSLGQTTNSPLHF.

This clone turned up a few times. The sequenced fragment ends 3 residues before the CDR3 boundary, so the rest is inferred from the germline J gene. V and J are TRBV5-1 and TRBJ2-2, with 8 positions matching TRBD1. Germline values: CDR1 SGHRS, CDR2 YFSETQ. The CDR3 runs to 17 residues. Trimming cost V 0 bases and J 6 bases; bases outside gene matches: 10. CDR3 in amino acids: CASSLARTGKMSGELFF. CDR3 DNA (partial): TGCGCCAGCAGCTTGGCCAGGACAGGGAAAATGTCCGGGGAG.

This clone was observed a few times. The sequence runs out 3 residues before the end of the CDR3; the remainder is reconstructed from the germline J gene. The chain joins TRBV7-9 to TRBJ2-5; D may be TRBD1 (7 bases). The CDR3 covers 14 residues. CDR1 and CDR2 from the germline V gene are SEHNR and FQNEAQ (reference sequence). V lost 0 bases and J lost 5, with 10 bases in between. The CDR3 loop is CASSLAAGGETQYF. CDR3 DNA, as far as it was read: TGTGCCAGCAGCTTAGCGGCAGGGGGGGAGACC.

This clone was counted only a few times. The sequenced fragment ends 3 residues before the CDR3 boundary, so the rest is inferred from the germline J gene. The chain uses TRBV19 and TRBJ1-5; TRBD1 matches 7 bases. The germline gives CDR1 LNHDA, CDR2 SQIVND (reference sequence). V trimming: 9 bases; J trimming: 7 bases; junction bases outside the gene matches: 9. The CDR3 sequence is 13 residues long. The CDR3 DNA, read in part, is TGTGCCAGCTCTGAGGGGGCACGCCAGCCC. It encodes CASSEGARQP. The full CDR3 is CASSEGARQPQHF. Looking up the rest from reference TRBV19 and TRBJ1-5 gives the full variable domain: DGGITQSPKYLFRKEGQNVTLSCEQNLNHDAMYWYRQDPGQGLRLIYYSQIVNDFQKGDIAEGYSVSREKKESFPLTVTSAQKNPTAFYLCASSEGARQPQHFGDGTRLSIL.

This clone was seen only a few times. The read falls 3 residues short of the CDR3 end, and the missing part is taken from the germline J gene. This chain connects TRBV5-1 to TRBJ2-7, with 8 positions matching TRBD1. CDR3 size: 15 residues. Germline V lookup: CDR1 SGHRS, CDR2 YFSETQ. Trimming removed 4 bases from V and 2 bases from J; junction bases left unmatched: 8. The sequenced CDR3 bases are TGCGCCAGCAGCGCGGTGGCAGGGGGCCCCTACGAG. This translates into CASSAVAGGPYE. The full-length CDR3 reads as CASSAVAGGPYEQYF.

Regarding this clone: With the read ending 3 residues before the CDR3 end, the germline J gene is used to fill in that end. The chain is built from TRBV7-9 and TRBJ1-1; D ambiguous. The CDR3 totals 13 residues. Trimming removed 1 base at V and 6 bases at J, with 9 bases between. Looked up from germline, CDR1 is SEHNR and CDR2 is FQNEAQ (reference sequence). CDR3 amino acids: CASSLVSRAEAFF. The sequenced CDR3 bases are TGTGCCAGCAGCTTAGTATCGCGTGCTGAA.

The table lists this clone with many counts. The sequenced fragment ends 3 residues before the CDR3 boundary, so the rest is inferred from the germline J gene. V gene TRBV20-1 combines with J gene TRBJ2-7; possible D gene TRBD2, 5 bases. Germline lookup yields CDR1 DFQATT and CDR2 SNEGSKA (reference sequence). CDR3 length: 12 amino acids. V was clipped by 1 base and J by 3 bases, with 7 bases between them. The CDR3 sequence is CSARADFYEQYF. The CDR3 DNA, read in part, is TGCAGTGCTAGAGCGGACTTCTACGAG.

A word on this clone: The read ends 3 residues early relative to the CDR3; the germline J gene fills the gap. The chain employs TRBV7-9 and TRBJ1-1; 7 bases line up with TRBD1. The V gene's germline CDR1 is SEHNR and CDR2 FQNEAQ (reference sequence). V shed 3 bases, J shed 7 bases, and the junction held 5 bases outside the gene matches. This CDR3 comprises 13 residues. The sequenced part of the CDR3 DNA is TGTGCCAGCAGCTTCCAGGGACAGTTTGAA. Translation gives CASSFQGQFE. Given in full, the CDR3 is CASSFQGQFEAFF. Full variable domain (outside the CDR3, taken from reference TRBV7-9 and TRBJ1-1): DTGVSQNPRHKITKRGQNVTFRCDPISEHNRLYWYRQTLGQGPEFLTYFQNEAQLEKSRLLSDRFSAERPKGSFSTLEIQRTEQGDSAMYLCASSFQGQFEAFFGQGTRLTVV.

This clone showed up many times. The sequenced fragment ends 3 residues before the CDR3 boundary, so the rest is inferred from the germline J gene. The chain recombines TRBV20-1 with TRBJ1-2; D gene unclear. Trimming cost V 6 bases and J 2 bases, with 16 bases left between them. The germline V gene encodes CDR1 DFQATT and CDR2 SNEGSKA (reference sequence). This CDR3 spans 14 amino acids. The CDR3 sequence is CSATSFTANYGYTF. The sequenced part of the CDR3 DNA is TGCAGTGCCACCTCGTTTACCGCGAACTATGGC.

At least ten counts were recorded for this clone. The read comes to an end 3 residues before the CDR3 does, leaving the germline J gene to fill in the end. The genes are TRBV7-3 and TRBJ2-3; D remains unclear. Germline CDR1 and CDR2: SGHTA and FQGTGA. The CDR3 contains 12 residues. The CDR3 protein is CASSLDQGPQYF. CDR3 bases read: TGTGCCAGCAGCTTAGATCAAGGTCCG.